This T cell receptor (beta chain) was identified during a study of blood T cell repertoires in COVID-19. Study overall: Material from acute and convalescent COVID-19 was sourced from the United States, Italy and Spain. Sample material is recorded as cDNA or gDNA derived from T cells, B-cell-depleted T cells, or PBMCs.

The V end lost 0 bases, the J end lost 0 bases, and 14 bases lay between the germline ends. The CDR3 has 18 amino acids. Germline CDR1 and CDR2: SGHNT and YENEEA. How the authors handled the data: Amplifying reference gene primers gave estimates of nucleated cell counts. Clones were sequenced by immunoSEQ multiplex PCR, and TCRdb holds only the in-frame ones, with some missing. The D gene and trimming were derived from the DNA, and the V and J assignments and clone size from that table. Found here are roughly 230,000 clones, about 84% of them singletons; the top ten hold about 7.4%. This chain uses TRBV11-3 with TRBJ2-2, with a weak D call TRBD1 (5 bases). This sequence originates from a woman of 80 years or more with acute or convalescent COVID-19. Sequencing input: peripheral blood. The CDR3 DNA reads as TGTGCCAGCAGCTTAGATGGCGACAGTACCACGAACACCGGGGAGCTGTTTTTT. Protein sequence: CASSLDGDSTTNTGELFF.